One and the same sample provided the 25 T cell receptor beta chains below, sequenced in a study of T cell responses to AZD1222 COVID-19 vaccine. TCRdb keeps only in-frame clones here, not all; method: immunoSEQ multiplex PCR. The table includes more than 50,000 clones, approximately 90% detected once. Sample: peripheral blood, taken on day 0 of AZD1222 vaccination. The receptors derive from an adult in good health.

The chain has TRBV7-2 and TRBJ2-1, with 8 bases matching TRBD1. The V gene end was trimmed by 4 bases and the J gene end by 1 base; junction bases not matched to a gene: 3. Germline CDR1 is SGHTA and CDR2 is FQGNSA. There are 15 residues in the CDR3. CDR3 residues: CASSSGQGSYNEQFF. CDR3 bases: TGTGCCAGCAGCTCCGGACAGGGATCCTACAATGAGCAGTTCTTC.

V and J are TRBV19 and TRBJ1-4, with a weak D call TRBD1 (6 bases). V dropped 7 bases and J dropped 10 bases, with 22 bases sitting between them. CDR3 length equals 15 residues. Germline CDR1 LNHDA, CDR2 SQIVND (reference sequence). This CDR3 is CASTLGGTATSKLFF. In DNA, the CDR3 is TGTGCCAGTACCCTAGGGGGGACCGCTACCTCAAAACTGTTTTTT.

The V gene is TRBV5-4, the J gene TRBJ1-1; 8 positions match TRBD1. Germline CDR1 and CDR2: SGHNT and YYREEE (reference sequence). J gave up 1 base and V 4 bases, and 21 bases lay outside the gene matches. There are 20 residues in the CDR3. The CDR3 loop reads CASSKTLDRVRPSKNTEAFF. Written as DNA, the CDR3 is TGTGCCAGCAGCAAAACACTGGACAGGGTCCGACCTAGCAAGAACACTGAAGCTTTCTTT.

The count of this clone is one. The rearrangement joins TRBV4-3 to TRBJ1-2, with 11 bases matching TRBD1. The CDR3 sequence is 18 residues long. V dropped 0 bases and J dropped 4; count of bases not matched to a gene: 10. Germline V CDR1 and CDR2: LGHNA, YSLEER. CDR3 nucleotide sequence: TGCGCCAGCAGCCAAGATGTAAATCCGGGACAGGGGGTCTATGGCTACACCTTC. Its translation: CASSQDVNPGQGVYGYTF.

The chain joins TRBV24-1 to TRBJ2-6, with 7 bases matching TRBD2. The germline V gene encodes CDR1 KGHDR and CDR2 SFDVKD. This CDR3 region has 15 residues. The V and J ends lost 5 bases and 1 base, in that order; junction bases with no gene match: 1. CDR3 in DNA: TGTGCCACCAGTGGGGAGGGGTCTGGGGCCAACGTCCTGACTTTC. Protein sequence: CATSGEGSGANVLTF.

The chain has TRBV7-2 and TRBJ2-7, with 9 bases matching TRBD2. Per germline, CDR1 SGHTA and CDR2 FQGNSA. V gave up 8 bases and J gave up 3 bases; unmatched junction bases: 11. The CDR3 is made up of 15 amino acids. The CDR3 protein is CASSREGIIGYEQYF. The CDR3, as DNA: TGTGCCAGCTCGCGGGAGGGAATAATTGGCTACGAGCAGTACTTC.

This chain joins TRBV12-3 or TRBV12-4 and TRBJ2-7; D call uncertain. V lost 5 bases to trimming and J lost 3 bases, with 8 bases between them. CDR3 length equals 12 residues. The CDR3 reads CASSGERYEQYF. CDR3 nucleotides: TGTGCCAGCAGTGGAGAGCGCTACGAGCAGTACTTC.

The rearrangement links TRBV11-1 to TRBJ2-7; a weak D match, TRBD2 (5 bases). Germline assignment: CDR1 SGHAT and CDR2 FQDESV (reference sequence). The CDR3 sequence is 14 residues long. Trimming cost V 7 bases and J 1 base, with 14 bases left between them. DNA of the CDR3: TGTGCCAGCACCCCGGACTCACGATCCTACGAGCAGTACTTC. Translation: CASTPDSRSYEQYF. Based on the CDR3 plus reference TRBV11-1 and TRBJ2-7, the full variable domain is EAEVAQSPRYKITEKSQAVAFWCDPISGHATLYWYRQILGQGPELLVQFQDESVVDDSQLPKDRFSAERLKGVDSTLKIQPAELGDSAMYLCASTPDSRSYEQYFGPGTRLTVT.

This chain uses TRBV7-2 with TRBJ1-5; D is unclear. Per germline, CDR1 SGHTA and CDR2 FQGNSA. This CDR3 region has 15 residues. With 1 base removed from V and 2 bases from J, the gap between germline ends came to 9 bases. As DNA, the CDR3 is TGTGCCAGCAGCTTAGGGGGTCGAGGCAATCAGCCCCAGCATTTT. Translating gives CASSLGGRGNQPQHF.

The V call is TRBV4-2, the J call TRBJ1-5; 9 bases map to TRBD1. V shed 2 bases and J 3 bases; nucleotides not matched to a gene: 2. This CDR3 contains 15 residues. Germline V gene sequence: CDR1 LGHNA, CDR2 YNFKEQ. The CDR3, as DNA: TGTGCCAGCAGCCAAAGGACAGGGGCCAATCAGCCCCAGCATTTT. Its translation is CASSQRTGANQPQHF.

This chain joins TRBV4-3 and TRBJ2-1; D ambiguous. The CDR3 runs to 11 residues. Trimming pared 5 bases from V and 9 bases from J, leaving 8 bases between. Germline lookup yields CDR1 LGHNA and CDR2 YSLEER. The CDR3, as DNA: TGCGCCAGCAGCTTTTCTGGTGAGCAGTTCTTC. It specifies CASSFSGEQFF.

The V gene is TRBV5-5, the J gene TRBJ1-6, with D perhaps TRBD1 (6 bases). Germline V gene data show CDR1 as SGHKS and CDR2 as YYEKEE (reference sequence). There are 14 residues in the CDR3. Deletions cut 3 bases from V and 6 bases from J, with 10 bases between. CDR3 coding DNA: TGTGCCAGCAGCTCAAGGACAGCTAATTCACCCCTCCACTTT. Its translation is CASSSRTANSPLHF.

V gene TRBV2 combines with J gene TRBJ1-5; 7 bases fit TRBD1. The V gene's germline CDR1 is SNHLY and CDR2 FYNNEI. V lost 2 bases and J lost 7; bases outside the gene matches: 2. CDR3 length equals 13 residues. The CDR3 loop reads CASSETGEQPQHF. The CDR3 nucleotides read TGTGCCAGCAGTGAAACAGGGGAACAGCCCCAGCATTTT. The whole variable domain, remainder taken from reference TRBV2 and TRBJ1-5, is EPEVTQTPSHQVTQMGQEVILRCVPISNHLYFYWYRQILGQKVEFLVSFYNNEISEKSEIFDDQFSVERPDGSNFTLKIRSTKLEDSAMYFCASSETGEQPQHFGDGTRLSIL.

The chain joins TRBV4-1 to TRBJ2-1; 9 nucleotides line up with TRBD1. J lost 8 bases, V lost 3 bases, and 5 bases had no gene match. This CDR3 region has 14 residues. Germline V CDR1 and CDR2: MGHRA, YSYEKL. DNA of the CDR3: TGCGCCAGCAGCCAGCCGGGACAGGGAGATGAGCAGTTCTTC. It encodes CASSQPGQGDEQFF.

This chain links TRBV5-1 with TRBJ1-4; 7 bases are shared with TRBD1. The V gene's germline CDR1 is SGHRS and CDR2 YFSETQ. V was clipped by 0 bases and J by 8 bases; unmatched bases: 7. This CDR3 contains 15 residues. The CDR3 DNA sequence: TGCGCCAGCAGCTTGGGGGTAGGGGGCCGGGAAAAACTGTTTTTT. Translating it yields CASSLGVGGREKLFF. Full variable domain (rest looked up from reference TRBV5-1 and TRBJ1-4): KAGVTQTPRYLIKTRGQQVTLSCSPISGHRSVSWYQQTPGQGLQFLFEYFSETQRNKGNFPGRFSGRQFSNSRSEMNVSTLELGDSALYLCASSLGVGGREKLFFGSGTQLSVL.

The count of this clone is one. The J gene is TRBJ2-7, the V gene TRBV29-1; 7 bases agree with TRBD2. The CDR3 extends over 11 amino acids. CDR1 is SQVTM, CDR2 ANQGSEA, per germline. J gave up 6 bases and V 4 bases, and 3 bases lay outside the gene matches. The CDR3 sequence is CSVASGGEQYF. The CDR3 coding sequence is TGCAGCGTTGCTTCGGGGGGCGAGCAGTACTTC.

CDR3 protein: CASRSADTQYF. The CDR3, as DNA: TGTGCCAGCCGGTCAGCAGATACGCAGTATTTT. The chain uses TRBV12-3 or TRBV12-4 and TRBJ2-3; D is ambiguous. The V and J ends lost 8 bases and 4 bases respectively, with 7 bases between them. The CDR3 extends over 11 amino acids.

The rearrangement links TRBV29-1 to TRBJ1-3; D is possibly TRBD1 (6 bases). V was clipped by 3 bases and J by 3 bases, with 12 bases between them. This CDR3 is 14 amino acids long. Germline assignment: CDR1 SQVTM and CDR2 ANQGSEA. As DNA, the CDR3 is TGCAGCGTTGAGGGGGGCCTTAGTGGAAACACCATATATTTT. Its translation: CSVEGGLSGNTIYF.

Concerning this clone itself: This specimen includes other DNA sequences encoding the same CDR3. The gene calls are TRBV7-8 and TRBJ2-2; a weak D match, TRBD1 (6 bases). CDR3 length: 15 amino acids. V was clipped by 5 bases and J by 0 bases, with 10 bases between them. In germline, CDR1 is SGHVS, CDR2 FQNEAQ. CDR3 sequence (DNA): TGTGCCAGCAGCCCCTCAGGGGCGAACACCGGGGAGCTGTTTTTT. It specifies CASSPSGANTGELFF. The entire variable domain, with the rest obtained from reference TRBV7-8 and TRBJ2-2, is as follows: GAGVSQSPRYKVAKRGQDVALRCDPISGHVSLFWYQQALGQGPEFLTYFQNEAQLDKSGLPSDRFFAERPEGSVSTLKIQRTQQEDSAVYLCASSPSGANTGELFFGEGSRLTVL.

The genes are TRBV4-1 and TRBJ1-6, with D uncertain. Germline V gives CDR1 MGHRA, CDR2 YSYEKL. Trimming removed 2 bases from V and 1 base from J, with 6 bases in between. There are 15 residues in the CDR3. The CDR3 coding sequence is TGCGCCAGCAGCCAAAGTTCGTCCTATAATTCACCCCTCCACTTT. Protein product: CASSQSSSYNSPLHF.

V is TRBV24-1 and J is TRBJ1-5, with 8 bases identical to TRBD1. The CDR3 spans 14 residues. Germline loops: CDR1 KGHDR, CDR2 SFDVKD. J gave up 2 bases and V 4 bases, and 0 bases lay outside the gene matches. CDR3 loop: CATSETGGNQPQHF. CDR3 nucleotide sequence: TGTGCCACCAGTGAGACAGGGGGCAATCAGCCCCAGCATTTT.

This clone came up once. The rearrangement joins TRBV5-6 to TRBJ2-3, with 12 bases aligning to TRBD2. The V and J ends lost 0 bases and 3 bases, in that order; junction bases with no gene match: 11. The CDR3 is 19 residues long. The germline CDR1 and CDR2 sequences are SGHDT and YYEEEE. The CDR3 spells CASSLVSLAGGTLTDTQYF. As DNA, the CDR3 is TGTGCCAGCAGCTTGGTCTCCCTAGCGGGGGGGACGTTGACAGATACGCAGTATTTT.

This clone came up a few times. The chain recombines TRBV18 with TRBJ2-3; 11 bases are shared with TRBD2. CDR3 size: 16 residues. The V and J ends lost 4 bases and 2 bases, in that order; junction bases with no gene match: 5. Germline CDR1 KGHSH, CDR2 LQKENI. CDR3 nucleotide sequence: TGTGCCAGCTCACGGGGACTAGCGGATCTCACAGATACGCAGTATTTT. Its translation: CASSRGLADLTDTQYF.

The rearrangement uses TRBV4-1 and TRBJ2-6; D remains ambiguous. Germline lookup yields CDR1 MGHRA and CDR2 YSYEKL. The length of the CDR3 is 16 residues. The V gene lost 0 bases and the J gene lost 0 bases, with 6 bases spanning the gap. The CDR3 spells CASSQEGYSGANVLTF. CDR3 sequence (DNA): TGCGCCAGCAGCCAAGAGGGATACTCTGGGGCCAACGTCCTGACTTTC.

This clone is a singleton in its sample. The J gene is TRBJ1-6, the V gene TRBV27; D might be TRBD1 (6 bases). Deletions cut 2 bases from V and 8 bases from J, with 10 bases between. Germline assignment: CDR1 MNHEY and CDR2 SMNVEV (reference sequence). The CDR3 covers 14 residues. The CDR3 DNA sequence: TGTGCCAGCAGTTTACCGGGGGGCGATTCACCCCTCCACTTT. Its protein is CASSLPGGDSPLHF.